This entry lists 25 T cell receptor beta chains sequenced from one sample in a study of human T cells and chemical hapten exposure. The time point denotes: pre-sensitization, week 0. Specified treatment: therapeutic diphenylcyclopropenone sensitization with weekly scalp DPC. Each CDR3 protein gets one entry after TCRdb re-called the RACE reads with MiXCR. The sample consists of some 400,000 distinct CDR3 sequences, 4.5% to 5.5% of them appearing once. The sequences come from whole blood, collected in connection with sensitization to the hapten diphenylcyclopropenone (DPC). All receptors derive from a woman between 50 and 59 years old with alopecia areata. Some clones in this sample may be carry-over from other donors' samples.

The sample holds many counts of this clonotype. The V call is TRBV18, the J call TRBJ2-4; D perhaps matches TRBD1 (5 bases). V lost 3 bases and J lost 0, with 12 bases in between. This CDR3 contains 16 residues. Per the germline V gene, CDR1 is KGHSH and CDR2 is LQKENI. CDR3 nucleotides: TGTGCCAGCTCACCCCCCCAGGGCCTAGCCAAAAACATTCAGTACTTC. As protein: CASSPPQGLAKNIQYF.

This clonotype turned up a few times. This chain joins TRBV5-1 and TRBJ1-2; D is uncertain. CDR3 length: 14 residues. Between the trimmed V and J ends, which lost 0 bases and 4 bases, there was a span of 10 bases. From germline, CDR1 is SGHRS and CDR2 YFSETQ. The CDR3 region is CASSLDRNSYGYTF. The CDR3 DNA is TGCGCCAGCAGCTTGGACAGAAACAGCTATGGCTACACCTTC.

Ten or more counts support this clonotype. The chain is built from TRBV5-6 and TRBJ2-4; 8 nucleotides agree with TRBD1. J was trimmed by 4 bases and V by 4 bases; bases with no gene match: 7. This CDR3 has 15 residues. Germline V CDR1 and CDR2: SGHDT, YYEEEE. The CDR3 DNA follows: TGTGCCAGCAGCCGGGGGACAGGATCTAAAAACATTCAGTACTTC. It encodes CASSRGTGSKNIQYF. Combining the CDR3 with reference TRBV5-6 and TRBJ2-4 gives the whole variable domain DAGVTQSPTHLIKTRGQQVTLRCSPKSGHDTVSWYQQALGQGPQFIFQYYEEEERQRGNFPDRFSGHQFPNYSSELNVNALLLGDSALYLCASSRGTGSKNIQYFGAGTRLSVL.

This clonotype was seen at least ten times. This rearrangement joins TRBV28 to TRBJ2-6, with D perhaps matching TRBD2 (5 bases). Trimming pared 2 bases from V and 0 bases from J, leaving 8 bases between. This CDR3 contains 16 residues. The germline gives CDR1 MDHEN, CDR2 SYDVKM. The CDR3 DNA sequence: TGTGCCAGCAGTTTACGGGGATCCTCTGGGGCCAACGTCCTGACTTTC. It specifies CASSLRGSSGANVLTF.

The chain recombines TRBV7-8 with TRBJ2-6; 9 bases are a match to TRBD1. This CDR3 region has 17 residues. Trimming cost V 5 bases and J 4 bases; bases outside gene matches: 9. Germline V gene sequence: CDR1 SGHVS, CDR2 FQNEAQ. The CDR3, as DNA: TGTGCCAGCAGCCAATTACAGGGGGCGACGGGGGCCAACGTCCTGACTTTC. This sequence encodes CASSQLQGATGANVLTF.

V usage is TRBV7-9 and J usage is TRBJ1-3, with D uncertain. The germline CDR1 and CDR2 sequences are SEHNR and FQNEAQ (reference sequence). V lost 5 bases, J lost 0 bases, and 8 bases lay in between. The CDR3 totals 14 residues. The CDR3 protein is CASSPENSGNTIYF. For the CDR3, the DNA is TGTGCCAGCAGCCCAGAAAACTCTGGAAACACCATATATTTT.

This clonotype came up a few times. Compared with germline, one end of the junction differs, possibly owing to a read error. CDR3 loop: CASSPPTSRDTQYF. CDR3 nucleotide sequence: TGTGCCAGCTCACCACCGACTAGCAGAGATACGCAGTATTTT. The J gene is TRBJ2-3, the V gene TRBV18; 7 nucleotides match TRBD2. The CDR3 length is 14 residues. Germline CDR1 is KGHSH and CDR2 is LQKENI.

A few counts support this clonotype. J is TRBJ2-3 and V is TRBV20-1, with TRBD2 identical over 9 bases. Germline V gene sequence: CDR1 DFQATT, CDR2 SNEGSKA (reference sequence). The CDR3 length is 17 residues. The V gene end was trimmed by 0 bases and the J gene end by 0 bases; junction bases not matched to a gene: 7. The DNA for the CDR3 is TGCAGTGCTAGAGATAGAAGCGGGGGGCCAAGCACAGATACGCAGTATTTT. This sequence encodes CSARDRSGGPSTDTQYF.

This clonotype was found many times. The V call is TRBV2, the J call TRBJ1-1; unclear D gene. V was clipped by 2 bases and J by 1 base, with 8 bases between them. Germline values: CDR1 SNHLY, CDR2 FYNNEI. This CDR3 comprises 14 residues. CDR3 amino acids: CASSELPGNTEAFF. The DNA of the CDR3 is TGTGCCAGCAGTGAACTGCCAGGGAACACTGAAGCTTTCTTT.

The table lists this clonotype with many counts. This sequence joins TRBV4-2 and TRBJ2-1; 8 bases are a match to TRBD2. CDR1 and CDR2 (germline): LGHNA, YNFKEQ. CDR3 length equals 16 residues. Trimming at V came to 3 bases and at J to 1 base, leaving 5 bases not matched to a gene. In nucleotides, the CDR3 is TGTGCCAGCAGCCAGGGGGGACTAGTTTCCTACAATGAGCAGTTCTTC. This gives the protein CASSQGGLVSYNEQFF.

This chain joins TRBV7-6 and TRBJ2-5; TRBD1 matches 7 bases. In germline, CDR1 is SGHVS, CDR2 FNYEAQ. V was clipped by 6 bases and J by 2 bases; unmatched bases: 12. The CDR3 runs to 16 residues. The CDR3 protein is CASRSLRDRKQETQYF. The CDR3 coding sequence is TGTGCCAGCAGGTCCCTCCGGGACAGAAAACAAGAGACCCAGTACTTC.

The V gene is TRBV9, the J gene TRBJ1-2, with no clear D. CDR1 is SGDLS, CDR2 YYNGEE, per germline. The CDR3 is made up of 13 amino acids. V was shortened by 3 bases and J by 5 bases, with 11 bases between the two germline ends. The DNA for the CDR3 is TGTGCCAGCAGCGACGGCCCATCATATGGCTACACCTTC. Translating it yields CASSDGPSYGYTF.

This chain uses TRBV4-3 with TRBJ2-1; D not resolved. Germline V gene lookup returns CDR1 LGHNA and CDR2 YSLEER. Deletions cut 0 bases from V and 5 bases from J, with 8 bases between. This CDR3 comprises 14 residues. In DNA, the CDR3 is TGCGCCAGCAGCCAAGATGCACAGAACAATGAGCAGTTCTTC. It encodes CASSQDAQNNEQFF.

Only a few counts were recorded for this clonotype. The rearrangement joins TRBV6-5 to TRBJ2-2; D is ambiguous. V gave up 8 bases and J gave up 3 bases, with 13 bases separating them. Looked up from germline, CDR1 is MNHEY and CDR2 is SVGAGI. The CDR3 is made up of 14 amino acids. The CDR3, as DNA: TGTGCCAGCTCTAACCCGAGTTACACCGGGGAGCTGTTTTTT. It is translated as CASSNPSYTGELFF.

This clonotype turned up a few times. This sequence joins TRBV6-5 and TRBJ2-1; 8 bases match TRBD2. Germline CDR1 MNHEY, CDR2 SVGAGI. The ends lost 6 bases at V and 10 bases at J; junction bases unmatched: 11. CDR3 size: 14 residues. CDR3 loop: CASSREGLVLEQFF. CDR3 sequence (DNA): TGTGCCAGCAGCCGAGAGGGACTAGTCTTGGAGCAGTTCTTC.

This clonotype came up many times. The V call is TRBV28, the J call TRBJ2-5; possible D gene TRBD2, 6 bases. The V and J ends lost 1 base and 4 bases respectively, with 7 bases between them. This CDR3 has 13 residues. CDR1 and CDR2 from the germline V gene are MDHEN and SYDVKM. CDR3 coding DNA: TGTGCCAGCAGTTTATTGGAGGGAGAGACCCAGTACTTC. It yields the protein CASSLLEGETQYF.

This clonotype was seen only a few times. The chain links TRBV6-6 to TRBJ1-2; D is undetermined. Germline loops: CDR1 MNHNY, CDR2 SVGAGI (reference sequence). The CDR3 spans 15 residues. Trimming removed 8 bases at V and 2 bases at J, with 18 bases between. CDR3 protein: CASSPSRDNNYGYTF. CDR3 nucleotides: TGTGCCAGCTCCCCTTCGAGAGACAACAACTATGGCTACACCTTC.

This clonotype was observed many times. The chain is built from TRBV10-3 and TRBJ2-3, with TRBD2 matching over 9 bases. There are 15 residues in the CDR3. Germline V gene sequence: CDR1 ENHRY, CDR2 SYGVKD. V lost 2 bases, J lost 1 base, and 1 base stayed unmatched. The CDR3 is CAISEPSGGTDTQYF. In nucleotides, the CDR3 is TGTGCCATCAGTGAGCCTAGCGGGGGCACAGATACGCAGTATTTT.

Ten or more counts support this clonotype. The rearrangement joins TRBV7-9 to TRBJ2-1; 8 positions agree with TRBD2. Germline lookup yields CDR1 SEHNR and CDR2 FQNEAQ (reference sequence). The V segment lost 2 bases and the J segment 2 bases; nucleotides outside the gene matches: 8. The CDR3 spans 17 residues. The CDR3 coding sequence is TGTGCCAGCAGCTTAAGGGGAGGGACTAGACCCTACAATGAGCAGTTCTTC. It yields the protein CASSLRGGTRPYNEQFF. Full variable domain (missing parts from reference TRBV7-9 and TRBJ2-1): DTGVSQNPRHKITKRGQNVTFRCDPISEHNRLYWYRQTLGQGPEFLTYFQNEAQLEKSRLLSDRFSAERPKGSFSTLEIQRTEQGDSAMYLCASSLRGGTRPYNEQFFGPGTRLTVL.

This clonotype was picked up many times. The chain links TRBV7-9 to TRBJ2-7; possibly TRBD1 for D (5 bases). The V end was cut by 6 bases, the J end by 7 bases, with 22 bases between. Germline CDR1 and CDR2: SEHNR and FQNEAQ (reference sequence). This CDR3 region has 15 residues. CDR3 in amino acids: CASSHNWGQAGEQYF. In nucleotides, the CDR3 is TGTGCCAGCAGTCATAACTGGGGCCAGGCTGGGGAGCAGTACTTC.

This clonotype has only a few counts. V is TRBV5-1 and J is TRBJ2-3, with 13 bases identical to TRBD2. The CDR3 is 15 amino acids. Germline V gives CDR1 SGHRS, CDR2 YFSETQ. The V gene end was trimmed by 6 bases and the J gene end by 5 bases; junction bases not matched to a gene: 6. The CDR3 loop is CASTGLAGAEDTQYF. CDR3 in DNA: TGCGCCAGCACTGGACTAGCGGGAGCAGAAGATACGCAGTATTTT.

This clonotype was seen repeatedly, ten times or more. The chain uses TRBV4-3 and TRBJ2-7; a possible D gene is TRBD2 (5 bases). CDR1 and CDR2 (germline): LGHNA, YSLEER. Trimming shortened V by 0 bases and J by 0 bases, and 15 bases separated the two germline ends. The CDR3 has 17 residues. The CDR3 nucleotides are TGCGCCAGCAGCCAAGATTTCGCCCCGGACTTCTCCTACGAGCAGTACTTC. It specifies CASSQDFAPDFSYEQYF.

This clonotype was seen repeatedly, ten times or more. The V gene is TRBV2, the J gene TRBJ2-1, with 7 bases that match TRBD2. The CDR3 has 14 amino acids. Germline V gives CDR1 SNHLY, CDR2 FYNNEI. The V gene end was trimmed by 3 bases and the J gene end by 2 bases; junction bases not matched to a gene: 1. In DNA, the CDR3 is TGTGCCAGCAGTGAGGCGGGGGCCTACAATGAGCAGTTCTTC. This translates into CASSEAGAYNEQFF.

This clonotype was seen a few times. V is TRBV11-1 and J is TRBJ2-1, with D perhaps given as TRBD1 or TRBD2 (5 bases each). Trimming left V 7 bases short and J 14 bases short, with 18 bases between. CDR1 is SGHAT and CDR2 is FQDESV in the germline V gene (reference sequence). CDR3 length: 12 residues. For the CDR3, the DNA is TGTGCCAGCACCGGAAGGGACGGGCAGGAGTTCTTC. Amino acid sequence: CASTGRDGQEFF.

The chain carries TRBV16 and TRBJ2-3, with TRBD2 identical over 8 bases. In germline, CDR1 is KGHSY, CDR2 FQNENV. V was pared by 2 bases and J by 3 bases, with 10 bases of the junction left unmatched. The CDR3 runs 17 residues. This CDR3 is CASSQHASGRGTDTQYF. Here the CDR3 DNA reads TGTGCCAGCAGCCAACACGCCAGCGGGAGAGGGACAGATACGCAGTATTTT.